This TCR beta chain derives from a study of blood T cell repertoires in COVID-19. For the study at large: T cells, B-cell-depleted T cells, or PBMCs supplied cDNA or gDNA.

In the original workflow: From reference gene primer amplification, estimates of nucleated cell counts were derived. Generated by immunoSEQ multiplex PCR, the TCRdb table keeps only in-frame clones and is missing some. The DNA was the basis for D and trimming; V, J and clone size are from that table. Of approximately 46,000 clones in the sample, about 89% are singletons; the top ten hold 15% to 20%. V was trimmed by 10 bases and J by 1 base, leaving 7 bases between them. CDR1 and CDR2 from the germline V gene are LNHDA and SQIVND (reference sequence). This CDR3 is built from 11 residues. V usage is TRBV19 and J usage is TRBJ1-1, with unresolved D. The sequenced material came from peripheral blood. This sequence originates from a man aged 55 to 70 with active or convalescent COVID-19. The CDR3 nucleotides are TGTGCCACCCGACAGAACACTGAAGCTTTCTTT. Its translation is CATRQNTEAFF.